One sample yielded the 8 T cell receptor beta chains listed below, sequenced in a study of blood T cells in healthy people across ages (dated by TCRdb to the mid-2010s). The library was generated by 5' RACE. The sequencing machine was an Illumina HiSeq 2500. A second roughly 7 to 11 cycle PCR used a sample-barcoded 5' primer and a J-beta primer mix. Through fastp at Q25 and MiXCR, TCRdb rebuilt clones from the public reads, retaining in-frame beta chains. Each entry merges the rows of one CDR3 protein and shows their most common DNA and genes. In this sample the table shows some 1.7 million distinct CDR3 sequences, 28% of which occur a single time. The ten most abundant clones make up over 7% of the sample. The specimen was blood. All receptors come from a woman in her 30s in good health.

The V and J genes are TRBV20-1 and TRBJ2-3; D gene ambiguous. V lost 4 bases and J lost 0, with 11 bases in between. Germline CDR1 and CDR2: DFQATT and SNEGSKA (reference sequence). The CDR3 consists of 14 residues. In nucleotides, the CDR3 is TGCAGTGCTAAGCTCTATGGTAGCACAGATACGCAGTATTTT. This translates into CSAKLYGSTDTQYF.

J is TRBJ2-7 and V is TRBV18; D could derive from TRBD1 or TRBD2 (5 bases each). CDR3 size: 15 residues. With 1 base removed from V and 1 base from J, the gap between germline ends came to 11 bases. The germline V gene encodes CDR1 KGHSH and CDR2 LQKENI. The CDR3 spells CASSPRGSQSYEQYF. CDR3 in DNA: TGTGCCAGCTCACCACGGGGGTCCCAGTCCTACGAGCAGTACTTC.

The rearrangement uses TRBV6-2 or TRBV6-3 and TRBJ2-7, with D perhaps TRBD1 (6 bases). This CDR3 spans 17 amino acids. CDR1 is MNHEY and CDR2 is SVGEGT in the germline V gene. Trimming removed 2 bases at V and 2 bases at J, with 19 bases between. CDR3 protein: CASSYPRVLTGPYEQYF. The CDR3, as DNA: TGTGCCAGCAGTTACCCTCGCGTGTTGACAGGACCCTACGAGCAGTACTTC.

This clonotype was seen many times. The chain is built from TRBV20-1 and TRBJ2-5; the D gene is possibly TRBD2 (5 bases). The CDR3 spans 12 residues. V was shortened by 3 bases and J by 4 bases, with 9 bases between the two germline ends. Germline V gives CDR1 DFQATT, CDR2 SNEGSKA (reference sequence). The CDR3 spells CSARLAGETQYF. The CDR3 DNA reads TGCAGTGCTAGGCTAGCAGGAGAGACCCAGTACTTC.

J is TRBJ1-5 and V is TRBV6-6, with 7 positions matching TRBD1. The length of the CDR3 is 15 residues. The ends lost 2 bases at V and 4 bases at J; junction bases unmatched: 5. The germline CDR1 and CDR2 sequences are MNHNY and SVGAGI (reference sequence). CDR3 nucleotides: TGTGCCAGCAGTTACGAAACAGGGGATAATCAGCCCCAGCATTTT. The encoded protein is CASSYETGDNQPQHF.

This clonotype was seen more than once but under ten times. This chain connects TRBV5-5 to TRBJ2-5, with D maybe TRBD2 (6 bases). This CDR3 has 16 residues. V dropped 0 bases and J dropped 1 base, with 13 bases sitting between them. Germline V CDR1 and CDR2: SGHKS, YYEKEE (reference sequence). In nucleotides, the CDR3 is TGTGCCAGCAGCTTGGGGGCGACTAGAATCCAAGAGACCCAGTACTTC. Its translation is CASSLGATRIQETQYF.

CDR3 sequence: CASGSSGRPGFF. As DNA, the CDR3 is TGTGCTAGTGGGTCTAGCGGGCGTCCGGGGTTCTTC. V usage is TRBV12-5 and J usage is TRBJ2-1; 8 nucleotides line up with TRBD2. The germline V gene has CDR1 LGHNT and CDR2 FRNRAP. V shed 6 bases and J 15 bases; nucleotides not matched to a gene: 10. The CDR3 consists of 12 residues.

The chain employs TRBV12-3 or TRBV12-4 and TRBJ2-1; D may be TRBD2 (6 bases). Deletions cut 10 bases from V and 8 bases from J, with 18 bases between. CDR3 size: 13 residues. In DNA form, the CDR3 reads TGTGCCACCATAACCGGGACTGGGGATGAGCAGTTCTTC. This codes for CATITGTGDEQFF.